This TCR beta chain was captured in a study of T cell changes during pregnancy in multiple sclerosis. Sequencing used immunoSEQ multiplex PCR; TCRdb keeps in-frame clones, though not all of them. The sample gives some 54,000 clones, roughly 93% of which show up once; roughly 1.8% is in the top ten. Germline V gene sequence: CDR1 MDHEN, CDR2 SYDVKM. V was pared by 3 bases and J by 12 bases, with 12 bases between. The CDR3 covers 11 residues. This specimen was peripheral blood, taken after pregnancy. The chain recombines TRBV28 with TRBJ2-7; tentative D call: TRBD1 (6 bases). The clonotype was recovered from a female donor with multiple sclerosis, enrolled in a pregnancy study. The CDR3, as DNA: TGTGCCAGCAGTTTCAGGGGAACGCTGTACTTC. Encoded protein: CASSFRGTLYF.